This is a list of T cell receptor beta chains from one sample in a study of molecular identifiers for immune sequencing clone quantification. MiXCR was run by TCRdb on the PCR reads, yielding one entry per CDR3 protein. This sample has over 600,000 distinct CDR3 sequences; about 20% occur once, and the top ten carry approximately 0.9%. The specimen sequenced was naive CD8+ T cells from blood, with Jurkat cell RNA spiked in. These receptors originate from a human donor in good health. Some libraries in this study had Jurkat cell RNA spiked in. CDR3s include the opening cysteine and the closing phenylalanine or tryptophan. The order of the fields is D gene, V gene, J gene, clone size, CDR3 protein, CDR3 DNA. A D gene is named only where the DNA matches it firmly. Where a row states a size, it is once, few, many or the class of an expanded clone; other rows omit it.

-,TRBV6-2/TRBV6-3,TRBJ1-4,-,CASSGPPVSSTNEKLFF,TGTGCCAGCAGTGGTCCTCCGGTTTCTTCAACTAATGAAAAACTGTTTTTT
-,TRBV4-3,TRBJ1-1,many,CASSRGLVDTEAFF,TGCGCCAGCAGCCGAGGACTGGTGGACACTGAAGCTTTCTTT
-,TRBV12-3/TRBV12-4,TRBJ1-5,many,CASTREGYNQPQHF,TGTGCCAGCACGCGCGAGGGGTACAATCAGCCCCAGCATTTT
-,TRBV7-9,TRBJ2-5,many,CASSLRGPEETQYF,TGTGCCAGCAGCTTACGGGGGCCCGAAGAGACCCAGTACTTC
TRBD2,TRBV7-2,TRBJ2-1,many,CASSLGAGAAYEQFF,TGTGCCAGCAGCTTAGGAGCGGGAGCAGCGTATGAGCAGTTCTTC
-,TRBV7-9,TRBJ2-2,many,CASSLERDTGELFF,TGTGCCAGCAGCTTAGAGCGGGACACCGGGGAGCTGTTTTTT
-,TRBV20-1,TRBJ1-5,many,CSAKQGLAYSNQPQHF,TGCAGTGCAAAACAGGGACTGGCTTATAGCAATCAGCCCCAGCATTTT
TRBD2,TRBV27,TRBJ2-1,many,CASRPGLAHEQFF,TGTGCCAGCAGACCGGGACTAGCACATGAGCAGTTCTTC
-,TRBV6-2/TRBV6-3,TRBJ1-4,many,CASSYVTEVGEKLFF,TGTGCCAGCAGTTACGTGACGGAGGTCGGTGAAAAACTGTTTTTT
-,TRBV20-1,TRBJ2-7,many,CSARGSGHGQYEQYF,TGCAGTGCTAGGGGGTCGGGACACGGTCAGTACGAGCAGTACTTC
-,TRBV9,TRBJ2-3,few,CASSVGVGQLTDTQYF,TGTGCCAGCAGCGTAGGAGTCGGGCAGCTCACAGATACGCAGTATTTT
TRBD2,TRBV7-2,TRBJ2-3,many,CASSSRTSGVYTDTQYF,TGTGCCAGCAGCTCGAGGACTAGCGGGGTATACACAGATACGCAGTATTTT
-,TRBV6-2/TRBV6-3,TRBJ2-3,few,CASRTPAGGTDTQYF,TGTGCCAGCAGGACTCCGGCAGGGGGGACAGATACGCAGTATTTT
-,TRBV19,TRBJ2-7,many,CASSIAGRSEQYF,TGTGCCAGTAGTATAGCCGGCAGGTCCGAGCAGTACTTC
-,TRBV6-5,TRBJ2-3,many,CASSPTGSTDTQYF,TGTGCCAGCAGCCCCACGGGTTCCACAGATACGCAGTATTTT
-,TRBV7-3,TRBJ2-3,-,CASSLTLGLTDTQYF,TGTGCCAGCAGCTTAACGCTGGGGCTCACAGATACGCAGTATTTT
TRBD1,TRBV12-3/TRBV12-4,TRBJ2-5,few,CASSFLGGWETQYF,TGTGCCAGCAGTTTTCTAGGGGGCTGGGAGACCCAGTACTTC
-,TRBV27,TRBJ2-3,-,CASRHGRMSTDTQYF,TGTGCCAGCAGACATGGCCGCATGTCAACAGATACGCAGTATTTT
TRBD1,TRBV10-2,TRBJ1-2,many,CASSESPDRGYGYTF,TGCGCCAGCAGTGAGTCCCCCGACAGGGGATATGGCTACACCTTC
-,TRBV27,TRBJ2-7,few,CASSLGPGMAGGVSEQYF,TGTGCCAGCAGTTTAGGCCCGGGAATGGCAGGGGGGGTCTCCGAGCAGTACTTC
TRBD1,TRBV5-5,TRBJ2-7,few,CASSNRDSYEQYF,TGTGCCAGCAGCAACCGGGACAGCTACGAGCAGTACTTC
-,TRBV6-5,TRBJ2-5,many,CASSYGGAYGETQYF,TGTGCCAGCAGTTACGGGGGGGCTTACGGAGAGACCCAGTACTTC
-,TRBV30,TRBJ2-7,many,CAWSNVPRASYEQYF,TGTGCCTGGAGCAACGTGCCGCGGGCGTCCTACGAGCAGTACTTC
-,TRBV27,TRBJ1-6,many,CASSLGPGGNSPLHF,TGTGCCAGCAGTTTAGGCCCGGGGGGTAATTCACCCCTCCACTTT
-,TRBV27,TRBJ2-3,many,CASSFGDTQYF,TGTGCCAGCAGTTTTGGGGATACGCAGTATTTT
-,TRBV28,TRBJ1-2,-,CASSSTQQDSSGYTF,TGTGCCAGCAGTTCAACCCAACAGGACTCCAGTGGCTACACCTTC
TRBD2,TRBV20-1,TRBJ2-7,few,CSAVPSGFYEQYF,TGCAGTGCCGTACCTAGCGGCTTCTACGAGCAGTACTTC
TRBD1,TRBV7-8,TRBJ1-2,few,CASSLFVQGQSYGYTF,TGTGCCAGCAGCTTATTTGTGCAGGGACAGAGCTATGGCTACACCTTC
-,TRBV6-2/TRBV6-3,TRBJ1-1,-,CASRPWGRGTEAFF,TGTGCCAGCAGACCTTGGGGTCGGGGAACTGAAGCTTTCTTT
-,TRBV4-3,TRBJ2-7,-,CASSHYREGYEQYF,TGCGCCAGCAGCCATTACAGGGAGGGCTACGAGCAGTACTTC
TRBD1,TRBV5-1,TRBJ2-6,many,CASSLEVLGTAGANVLTF,TGCGCCAGCAGCTTGGAGGTGCTTGGGACAGCTGGGGCCAACGTCCTGACTTTC
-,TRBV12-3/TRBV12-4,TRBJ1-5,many,CASSLAGYNQPQHF,TGTGCCAGCAGCTTAGCGGGTTACAATCAGCCCCAGCATTTT
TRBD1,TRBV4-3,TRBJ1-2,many,CASSQDRTGASGYTF,TGCGCCAGCAGCCAAGATCGTACAGGGGCAAGCGGCTACACCTTC
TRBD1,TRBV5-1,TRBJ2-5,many,CASSQGSAFQTGGYQETQYF,TGCGCCAGCAGCCAGGGGTCGGCGTTTCAGACAGGGGGATACCAAGAGACCCAGTACTTC
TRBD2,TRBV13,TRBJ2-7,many,CASSSGLAGSYEQYF,TGCGCCAGCAGCTCCGGACTAGCGGGTTCCTACGAGCAGTACTTC
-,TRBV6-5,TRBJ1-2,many,CASSYGAGQNGYTF,TGTGCCAGCAGTTACGGAGCAGGGCAGAATGGCTACACCTTC
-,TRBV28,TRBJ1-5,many,CASSLTLPPTNQPQHF,TGTGCCAGCAGTTTAACATTACCACCTACCAATCAGCCCCAGCATTTT
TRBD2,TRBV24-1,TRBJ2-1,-,CATRPSGSSGDEQFF,TGTGCCACCAGACCGAGCGGGAGTAGTGGGGATGAGCAGTTCTTC
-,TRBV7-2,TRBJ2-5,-,CASSDLRPELDETQYF,TGTGCCAGCAGCGATCTCCGCCCGGAGTTAGATGAGACCCAGTACTTC
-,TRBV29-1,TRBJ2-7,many,CSVEVRGSGEQYF,TGCAGCGTTGAAGTTCGGGGTAGCGGCGAGCAGTACTTC
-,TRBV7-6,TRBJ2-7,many,CASSLAILGNGHEQYF,TGTGCCAGCAGCTTAGCCATACTAGGGAACGGGCACGAGCAGTACTTC
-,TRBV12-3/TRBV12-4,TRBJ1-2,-,CASGFNRLPDQNYGYTF,TGTGCCAGCGGTTTCAATCGGTTACCAGATCAAAACTATGGCTACACCTTC
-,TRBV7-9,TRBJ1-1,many,CASSLEKLNTEAFF,TGTGCCAGCAGCTTAGAAAAATTGAACACTGAAGCTTTCTTT
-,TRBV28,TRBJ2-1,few,CASSFRMSSYNEQFF,TGTGCCAGCAGTTTCCGAATGAGCTCCTACAATGAGCAGTTCTTC
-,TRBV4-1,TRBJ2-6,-,CASSQGPGGPLSGANVLTF,TGCGCCAGCAGCCAAGGGCCCGGAGGCCCTCTCTCTGGGGCCAACGTCCTGACTTTC
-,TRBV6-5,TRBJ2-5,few,CAIYVRGAGETQYF,TGTGCCATATACGTTAGGGGGGCCGGCGAGACCCAGTACTTC
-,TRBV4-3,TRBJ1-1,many,CASSYNLIGSTEAFF,TGCGCCAGCAGCTACAACCTGATTGGGTCCACTGAAGCTTTCTTT
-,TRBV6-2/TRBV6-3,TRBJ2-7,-,CASSPAGHGFSYEQYF,TGTGCCAGCAGTCCCGCCGGACATGGGTTCTCCTACGAGCAGTACTTC
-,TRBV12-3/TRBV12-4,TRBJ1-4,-,CASRMSDTINEKLFF,TGTGCCAGCAGAATGTCAGACACCATTAATGAAAAACTGTTTTTT
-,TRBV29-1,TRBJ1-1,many,CSVDGVKPFF,TGCAGCGTTGATGGGGTTAAGCCTTTCTTT
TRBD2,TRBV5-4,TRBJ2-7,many,CASSLAGTSGSTYEQYF,TGTGCCAGCAGCTTGGCAGGTACTAGCGGGAGCACCTACGAGCAGTACTTC
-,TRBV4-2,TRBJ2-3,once,CASSLSSTDSQYF,TGTGCCAGCAGCCTAAGTTCCACAGATTCGCAGTATTTT
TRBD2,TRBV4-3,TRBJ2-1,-,CAGSQTGLAYYNEQFF,TGCGCCGGCAGCCAAACGGGACTAGCGTATTACAATGAGCAGTTCTTC
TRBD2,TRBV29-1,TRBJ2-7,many,CSVAQGPGLAGYEQYF,TGCAGCGTTGCTCAAGGACCGGGACTAGCGGGGTACGAGCAGTACTTC
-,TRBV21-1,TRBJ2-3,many,CASSKTLGTGGEDTQYF,TGTGCCAGCAGCAAAACCCTTGGGACAGGGGGCGAAGATACGCAGTATTTT
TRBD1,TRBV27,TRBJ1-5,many,CASSPTGGRDQPQHF,TGTGCCAGCAGCCCAACAGGGGGCAGGGATCAGCCCCAGCATTTT
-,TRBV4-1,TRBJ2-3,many,CASSQLRGLSTDTQYF,TGCGCCAGCAGCCAATTAAGGGGTCTGAGCACAGATACGCAGTATTTT
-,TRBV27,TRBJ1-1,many,CASSFVGWGEAFF,TGTGCCAGCAGTTTCGTGGGCTGGGGGGAAGCTTTCTTT
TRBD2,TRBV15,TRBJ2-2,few,CATSSGLANKANTGELFF,TGTGCCACCAGCAGCGGACTAGCGAACAAAGCGAACACCGGGGAGCTGTTTTTT